This TCR beta chain was retrieved from a study of cytomegalovirus exposure and HLA in healthy donors. Study-level information: About 180 million T cells yielded 100 million or so unique TCR beta sequences in earlier analysis.

60 Vbeta and 13 Jbeta primers were used in PCR. The assay was immunoSEQ multiplex PCR, and TCRdb's table has in-frame clones only and misses some. The repertoire holds about 170,000 clones, roughly 71% seen once, with roughly 1.6% in the top ten. CDR1 and CDR2 (germline): MDHEN, SYDVKM. The V gene lost 3 bases and the J gene lost 7 bases, with 16 bases spanning the gap. CDR3 size: 15 residues. Study-wide points: What was likely a sequencing artifact was a cluster of highly shared sequence variants.

As for this clone: Its antigen remains unidentified.

Sequencing was done on a sample of PBMCs. The chain joins TRBV28 to TRBJ2-1; a possible D gene is TRBD2 (6 bases). The TCR originated in a girl aged 10 to 17 in good health and CMV-seronegative. CDR3 residues: CASSFRDLAGNEQFF. In DNA form, the CDR3 reads TGTGCCAGCAGTTTCCGAGATCTGGCGGGGAATGAGCAGTTCTTC.